The next 25 T cell receptor beta chains were all read from a single sample in a study of control samples from healthy donors and cancer patients (dated by TCRdb to 2018 to 2021). Library generation was performed with the immunoSEQ multiplex PCR assay. The table was pulled from immuneACCESS by TCRdb, which kept in-frame rearrangements only. Such tables lose some clones; where checked, under half of the loss comes from unresolved V genes, and the rest has no known cause. Recorded for this sample are over 200,000 clones; roughly 80% of them occurred a single time. In total, the top ten clones hold roughly 13% of the sample. The sequenced sample was PBMCs. The receptors derive from a woman aged 55 to 70 with lung cancer.

The chain combines TRBV28 with TRBJ1-2; no clear D. The V end was cut by 6 bases, the J end by 2 bases, with 13 bases between. Germline CDR1 is MDHEN and CDR2 is SYDVKM. The CDR3 length is 14 residues. DNA of the CDR3: TGTGCCAGCAGAGGATGGACGGACAACTATGGCTACACCTTC. Protein sequence: CASRGWTDNYGYTF.

The chain recombines TRBV28 with TRBJ2-7; 7 bases align to TRBD1. The trim removed 8 bases at V and 1 base at J, leaving 8 bases unmatched. Germline V lookup: CDR1 MDHEN, CDR2 SYDVKM. This CDR3 is built from 14 residues. CDR3 nucleotide sequence: TGTGCCAGCTACGGACCGGGACAGTCCTACGAGCAGTACTTC. Residues: CASYGPGQSYEQYF.

This clone has just a few counts. The chain combines TRBV28 with TRBJ1-6; maybe TRBD1 (5 bases). Germline V gene sequence: CDR1 MDHEN, CDR2 SYDVKM. This CDR3 comprises 12 residues. V was pared by 6 bases and J by 8 bases, with 8 bases between. CDR3 region: CASRGQDSPLHF. The CDR3 DNA is TGTGCCAGCAGGGGGCAGGATTCACCCCTCCACTTT. Using reference TRBV28 and TRBJ1-6 for the parts outside the CDR3, the full variable domain is DVKVTQSSRYLVKRTGEKVFLECVQDMDHENMFWYRQDPGLGLRLIYFSYDVKMKEKGDIPEGYSVSREKKERFSLILESASTNQTSMYLCASRGQDSPLHFGNGTRLTVT.

The chain recombines TRBV3-1 (or the pseudogene TRBV3-2) with TRBJ1-2; 7 nucleotides match TRBD1. The V and J ends lost 3 bases and 4 bases, in that order; junction bases with no gene match: 5. This CDR3 region has 14 residues. CDR1 and CDR2 from the germline V gene are LGHDT and YNNKEL (reference sequence). The chain's CDR3 is CASSQIGGSYGYTF. The DNA for the CDR3 is TGTGCCAGCAGCCAGATAGGGGGCAGCTATGGCTACACCTTC.

This clone occurred once. The rearrangement joins TRBV2 to TRBJ2-2; TRBD1 agrees at 8 bases. Looked up from germline, CDR1 is SNHLY and CDR2 is FYNNEI. The CDR3 loop spans 17 amino acids. V lost 8 bases and J lost 2; bases outside the gene matches: 13. In DNA form, the CDR3 reads TGTGCCAGCGACTTCGCTCCCGGGACAGGAAACACCGGGGAGCTGTTTTTT. Translating it yields CASDFAPGTGNTGELFF.

The chain carries TRBV5-1 and TRBJ1-5; 7 bases match TRBD1. Trimming removed 2 bases from V and 2 bases from J; junction bases left unmatched: 4. The CDR3 loop spans 15 amino acids. Germline loops: CDR1 SGHRS, CDR2 YFSETQ. The CDR3 protein is CASSFDGQGNQPQHF. CDR3 sequence (DNA): TGCGCCAGCAGCTTCGACGGACAGGGCAATCAGCCCCAGCATTTT. The complete variable domain, with remaining parts taken from reference TRBV5-1 and TRBJ1-5, reads KAGVTQTPRYLIKTRGQQVTLSCSPISGHRSVSWYQQTPGQGLQFLFEYFSETQRNKGNFPGRFSGRQFSNSRSEMNVSTLELGDSALYLCASSFDGQGNQPQHFGDGTRLSIL.

CDR3 amino acids: CATSSGTSNQPQHF. CDR3 DNA: TGTGCCACCAGTTCCGGGACGAGCAATCAGCCCCAGCATTTT. The chain has TRBV24-1 and TRBJ1-5; a possible D gene is TRBD1 (5 bases). From germline, CDR1 is KGHDR and CDR2 SFDVKD. The CDR3 contains 14 residues. Trimming removed 6 bases at V and 1 base at J, with 9 bases between.

In this sample, this clone turned up once. This chain connects TRBV19 to TRBJ1-2; no clear D gene. Germline lookup yields CDR1 LNHDA and CDR2 SQIVND (reference sequence). The CDR3 totals 17 residues. V was pared by 4 bases and J by 5 bases, with 23 bases between. The CDR3 nucleotides read TGTGCCAGTAGTACCCCCCACCGCCGGACGGGAAGATATGGCTACACCTTC. Translated, it gives CASSTPHRRTGRYGYTF.

The CDR3, as DNA: TGTGCCAGCAGTGTAAATGCCGGGGGCGCTGAAGCTTTCTTT. Translation gives CASSVNAGGAEAFF. This chain connects TRBV6-4 to TRBJ1-1, with D possibly TRBD1 on 6 matching bases. Trimming shortened V by 4 bases and J by 6 bases, and 15 bases separated the two germline ends. The CDR3 contains 14 residues. Per germline, CDR1 MRHNA and CDR2 SNTAGT.

Here the CDR3 reads CASTILTRNTEAFF. For the CDR3, the DNA is TGTGCCAGCACCATTCTCACACGGAACACTGAAGCTTTCTTT. The rearrangement uses TRBV28 and TRBJ1-1, with unresolved D. The ends were cut back, 7 bases at V and 1 base at J, with 13 bases in the middle. The CDR3 is made up of 14 amino acids. In germline, CDR1 is MDHEN, CDR2 SYDVKM.

This chain uses TRBV6-2 or TRBV6-3 with TRBJ2-1; TRBD2 might be the D (5 bases). CDR3 length: 16 amino acids. V lost 4 bases, J lost 0 bases, and 13 bases lay in between. Per germline, CDR1 MNHEY and CDR2 SVGEGT. CDR3 coding DNA: TGTGCCAGCAGTTCTCAGCGGACGAACTCCTACAATGAGCAGTTCTTC. This translates into CASSSQRTNSYNEQFF.

The J gene is TRBJ2-1, the V gene TRBV5-1, with D hard to call. CDR3 length: 15 amino acids. Germline V gives CDR1 SGHRS, CDR2 YFSETQ. Between the trimmed V and J ends, which lost 2 bases and 0 bases, there was a span of 9 bases. The CDR3 DNA is TGCGCCAGCAGCTTCGAGGAGCCCTCCTACAATGAGCAGTTCTTC. This codes for CASSFEEPSYNEQFF.

The chain joins TRBV11-3 to TRBJ2-2; D ambiguous. The CDR3 sequence is 14 residues long. Germline V CDR1 and CDR2: SGHNT, YENEEA. V was shortened by 1 base and J by 1 base, with 4 bases between the two germline ends. Written as DNA, the CDR3 is TGTGCCAGCAGCTTAGGACGGAACACCGGGGAGCTGTTTTTT. It is translated as CASSLGRNTGELFF.

This rearrangement joins TRBV2 to TRBJ2-7; D is possibly TRBD2 (5 bases). Germline V gene data show CDR1 as SNHLY and CDR2 as FYNNEI. V lost 8 bases and J 5 bases, leaving 10 bases between the germline ends. The CDR3 is 11 amino acids. The CDR3 coding sequence is TGTGCCAGCTACGAGGGCCACGAGCAGTACTTC. Protein sequence: CASYEGHEQYF.

The chain is built from TRBV5-5 and TRBJ2-5, with TRBD2 matching over 7 bases. The CDR3 loop spans 17 amino acids. Germline trimming cut 2 bases from V and 11 bases from J; bases unmatched to any gene: 21. Germline CDR1 and CDR2: SGHKS and YYEKEE (reference sequence). The CDR3 loop reads CASSFLVRRQGAREQYF. As DNA, the CDR3 is TGTGCCAGCAGCTTCCTAGTGAGACGGCAGGGCGCGCGGGAGCAGTACTTC. The entire variable domain, with the rest obtained from reference TRBV5-5 and TRBJ2-5, is as follows: DAGVTQSPTHLIKTRGQQVTLRCSPISGHKSVSWYQQVLGQGPQFIFQYYEKEERGRGNFPDRFSARQFPNYSSELNVNALLLGDSALYLCASSFLVRRQGAREQYFGPGTRLLVL.

The rearrangement joins TRBV11-2 to TRBJ1-2, with D perhaps matching TRBD1 (6 bases). Germline V gene lookup returns CDR1 SGHAT and CDR2 FQNNGV. V dropped 4 bases and J dropped 7 bases, with 19 bases sitting between them. CDR3 size: 15 residues. The DNA for the CDR3 is TGTGCCAGCAGCTCCCCTAGGGGGGGTAAAGGTGGCTACACCTTC. Translation: CASSSPRGGKGGYTF.

The chain has TRBV5-1 and TRBJ2-5; weak D call: TRBD2 (5 bases). The CDR3 length is 13 residues. CDR1 is SGHRS and CDR2 is YFSETQ in the germline V gene. The ends were cut back, 1 base at V and 7 bases at J, with 11 bases in the middle. This chain's CDR3 is CASSLSGRVTQYF. DNA of the CDR3: TGCGCCAGCAGCTTGTCCGGGCGGGTGACCCAGTACTTC.

This clone appeared many times. The chain combines TRBV19 with TRBJ1-5; unclear D gene. Germline V gene data show CDR1 as LNHDA and CDR2 as SQIVND (reference sequence). This CDR3 region has 16 residues. V gave up 1 base and J gave up 7 bases, with 17 bases separating them. The CDR3, as DNA: TGTGCCAGTAGTATAGTTCCACAGTCAAACTTACAGCCCCAGCATTTT. Amino acid sequence: CASSIVPQSNLQPQHF.

The chain couples TRBV7-6 to TRBJ2-6; possibly TRBD1 for D (6 bases). Trimming removed 7 bases from V and 0 bases from J, with 16 bases in between. Germline V gene sequence: CDR1 SGHVS, CDR2 FNYEAQ. The CDR3 totals 17 residues. CDR3 nucleotides: TGTGCCAGCACCAAGACAGGTTTAGGCTCTGGGGCCAACGTCCTGACTTTC. Protein: CASTKTGLGSGANVLTF. Looking up the rest from reference TRBV7-6 and TRBJ2-6 gives the full variable domain: GAGVSQSPRYKVTKRGQDVALRCDPISGHVSLYWYRQALGQGPEFLTYFNYEAQQDKSGLPNDRFSAERPEGSISTLTIQRTEQRDSAMYRCASTKTGLGSGANVLTFGAGSRLTVL.

This clone was picked up one time. The V call is TRBV3-1 (or the pseudogene TRBV3-2), the J call TRBJ2-7; possible D gene TRBD1, 6 bases. The CDR3 spans 15 residues. Trimming took off 3 bases at V and 3 bases at J, with 15 bases between the two ends. CDR1 and CDR2 from the germline V gene are LGHDT and YNNKEL (reference sequence). In nucleotides, the CDR3 is TGTGCCAGCAGCCATGGGCCCTCAGGGGACTACGAGCAGTACTTC. Residues: CASSHGPSGDYEQYF.

This chain connects TRBV20-1 to TRBJ2-7, with TRBD2 matching 12 bases. Germline CDR1 is DFQATT and CDR2 is SNEGSKA (reference sequence). CDR3 size: 18 residues. With V trimmed by 3 bases and J by 5 bases, 17 bases remained unmatched. For the CDR3, the DNA is TGCAGTGCTAGTGTGCTAGCGGGAGGGCCTTATAACGCCCACGAGCAGTACTTC. Its protein product is CSASVLAGGPYNAHEQYF.

CDR3 nucleotides: TGTGCCAGCAGGCGGACCGGGACCTTCGTGGGGACCCAGTACTTC. Translated, it gives CASRRTGTFVGTQYF. The chain carries TRBV28 and TRBJ2-5; D possibly uses TRBD1 or TRBD2 (5 bases each). CDR3 length: 15 residues. Germline loops: CDR1 MDHEN, CDR2 SYDVKM. Trimming removed 6 bases from V and 7 bases from J, with 21 bases in between. The full variable domain, in which reference TRBV28 and TRBJ2-5 provide the parts outside the CDR3, is DVKVTQSSRYLVKRTGEKVFLECVQDMDHENMFWYRQDPGLGLRLIYFSYDVKMKEKGDIPEGYSVSREKKERFSLILESASTNQTSMYLCASRRTGTFVGTQYFGPGTRLLVL.

This chain links TRBV25-1 with TRBJ2-1; D is undetermined. CDR3 size: 11 residues. Per germline, CDR1 MGHDK and CDR2 SYGVNS. Trimming left V 4 bases short and J 13 bases short, with 11 bases between. The CDR3 sequence is CASSADLHQFF. DNA of the CDR3: TGTGCCAGCAGTGCGGATCTACATCAGTTCTTC. The full variable domain, in which reference TRBV25-1 and TRBJ2-1 provide the parts outside the CDR3, is EADIYQTPRYLVIGTGKKITLECSQTMGHDKMYWYQQDPGMELHLIHYSYGVNSTEKGDLSSESTVSRIRTEHFPLTLESARPSHTSQYLCASSADLHQFFGPGTRLTVL.

This clone was recorded once. This rearrangement joins TRBV28 to TRBJ1-1; D ambiguous. The CDR3 loop spans 11 amino acids. V lost 8 bases, J lost 9 bases, and 13 bases lay in between. Germline V gene sequence: CDR1 MDHEN, CDR2 SYDVKM. CDR3 nucleotide sequence: TGTGCCAGCCAGCTGGCCAGGAAAGCTTTCTTT. Translating it yields CASQLARKAFF.

The chain carries TRBV5-1 and TRBJ2-3, with 9 bases aligning to TRBD2. The ends lost 2 bases at V and 0 bases at J; junction bases unmatched: 4. This CDR3 is built from 16 residues. The V gene's germline CDR1 is SGHRS and CDR2 YFSETQ. The CDR3: CASSFSGSGSTDTQYF. CDR3 bases: TGCGCCAGCAGCTTTAGCGGGAGCGGGAGCACAGATACGCAGTATTTT.